The 2 T cell receptor beta chains in this list originate from one sample, sequenced in a study of T cell changes during pregnancy in multiple sclerosis. Measured with immunoSEQ multiplex PCR; TCRdb has only the in-frame clones, and not every one. The table shows about 41,000 clones, with around 89% occurring only once. The specimen was CD4+ T cells from peripheral blood mononuclear cells, collected in the first trimester of pregnancy. These receptors originate from a female donor with multiple sclerosis, enrolled in a pregnancy study.

The chain joins TRBV19 to TRBJ2-1; 9 bases fit TRBD2. Germline V CDR1 and CDR2: LNHDA, SQIVND (reference sequence). The CDR3 is 14 amino acids. V lost 7 bases and J lost 9; bases outside the gene matches: 10. This CDR3 reads CASKWREGTAEQFF. The CDR3 DNA is TGTGCCAGTAAGTGGCGGGAGGGTACCGCTGAGCAGTTCTTC.

V usage is TRBV5-1 and J usage is TRBJ2-2; TRBD2 matches at 8 bases. The CDR3 runs 14 residues. Per germline, CDR1 SGHRS and CDR2 YFSETQ. The V segment lost 3 bases and the J segment 7 bases; nucleotides outside the gene matches: 5. The CDR3 loop is CASSSGLVIGELFF. DNA for the CDR3: TGCGCCAGCAGCTCGGGACTAGTCATCGGGGAGCTGTTTTTT.